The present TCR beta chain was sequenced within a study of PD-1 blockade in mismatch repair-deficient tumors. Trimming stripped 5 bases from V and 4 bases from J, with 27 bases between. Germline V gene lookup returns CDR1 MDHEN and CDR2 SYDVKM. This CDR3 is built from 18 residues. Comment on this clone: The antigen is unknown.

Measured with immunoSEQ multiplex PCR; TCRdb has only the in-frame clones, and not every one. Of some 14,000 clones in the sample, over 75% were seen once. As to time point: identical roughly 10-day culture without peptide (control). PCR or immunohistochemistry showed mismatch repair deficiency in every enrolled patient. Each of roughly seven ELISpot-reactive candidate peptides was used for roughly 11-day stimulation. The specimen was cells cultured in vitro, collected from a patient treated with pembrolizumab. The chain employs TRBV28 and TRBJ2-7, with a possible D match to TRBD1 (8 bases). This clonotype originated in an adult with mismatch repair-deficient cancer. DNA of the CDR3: TGTGCCAGCAGTCCTCCATGGACAGGGAGGGATCGACGTTACGAGCAGTACTTC. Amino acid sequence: CASSPPWTGRDRRYEQYF.